This T cell receptor (beta chain) was retrieved from a study of T cells after yellow fever vaccination. As for the study in general: With SMART-Seq v4 Ultra Low Input, the fractions containing low cell numbers were prepared.

Generation of TCR cDNA used 5'RACE template switching (which added a universal primer site and UMIs). Each CDR3 protein is one row after TCRdb ran MiXCR on the 5' RACE reads. The sample carries a few hundred thousand distinct CDR3 sequences, around an eighth recorded once. Findings of the study overall: FACS-sorted repertoires might harbor abundant contaminating clonotypes from the bulk population.

A word on this clonotype: Its antigen is not known.

Germline CDR1 and CDR2: DFQATT and SNEGSKA (reference sequence). The CDR3 length is 13 residues. The V gene lost 6 bases and the J gene lost 4 bases, with 15 bases spanning the gap. Sequenced here: CD4+ T cells sorted from PBMCs, sampled 15 days after the yellow fever booster vaccination. The receptor was isolated from a man aged 18 to 29 who received the YFV17D yellow fever vaccine. The J gene is TRBJ2-5, the V gene TRBV20-1; D uncertain. The DNA for the CDR3 is TGCAGTGCCATCTCCCTCATTCGAGAGACCCAGTACTTC. This codes for CSAISLIRETQYF.